These 13 T cell receptor beta chains were all obtained from the same sample, sequenced in a study of cytomegalovirus exposure and HLA in healthy donors. Repertoires were generated with immunoSEQ multiplex PCR, while TCRdb's copy carries only in-frame clones and drops some. The repertoire includes over 250,000 clones, about 86% of them detected once, and about 1% sits in the top ten. Sample: PBMCs. Receptor source: a woman younger than 35 in good health and CMV-seronegative.

This rearrangement joins TRBV5-1 to TRBJ1-1, with D possibly matching TRBD1 (6 bases). The CDR3 extends over 13 amino acids. The V end was cut by 5 bases, the J end by 7 bases, with 15 bases between. The germline gives CDR1 SGHRS, CDR2 YFSETQ. The CDR3 region has the DNA TGCGCCAGCAGTGACGGGGGGCGCAATGAAGCTTTCTTT. Translated: CASSDGGRNEAFF.

Only one count was recorded for this clone. The chain couples TRBV19 to TRBJ2-7, with D perhaps TRBD2 (6 bases). The CDR3 length is 15 residues. Germline CDR1 is LNHDA and CDR2 is SQIVND (reference sequence). Trimming removed 6 bases from V and 0 bases from J, with 15 bases in between. CDR3 region: CASSRWRGPSYEQYF. CDR3 coding DNA: TGTGCCAGTAGCCGCTGGCGGGGACCCTCCTACGAGCAGTACTTC.

The chain joins TRBV5-1 to TRBJ1-2; 7 bases match TRBD1. The junction had 10 bases not matched to a gene; V was cut back by 2 bases and J by 3 bases. The CDR3 loop spans 16 amino acids. In germline, CDR1 is SGHRS, CDR2 YFSETQ. The CDR3 coding sequence is TGCGCCAGCAGCTTCAATCGACAGGGTGGGGACTATGGCTACACCTTC. Protein: CASSFNRQGGDYGYTF.

The J gene is TRBJ2-5, the V gene TRBV5-5, with TRBD2 matching 7 bases. Unmatched junction bases numbered 8, after V lost 0 bases and J lost 3 bases. Germline V gives CDR1 SGHKS, CDR2 YYEKEE (reference sequence). CDR3 length: 16 residues. The CDR3 is CASSLGQGGPKETQYF. CDR3 nucleotides: TGTGCCAGCAGCTTGGGCCAGGGAGGGCCAAAAGAGACCCAGTACTTC.

This chain joins TRBV27 and TRBJ2-5, with 7 bases matching TRBD1. Germline loops: CDR1 MNHEY, CDR2 SMNVEV (reference sequence). Trimming took 4 bases from V and 4 from J; bases not matched to a gene: 6. This CDR3 contains 14 residues. The DNA for the CDR3 is TGTGCCAGCAGTTATCGAGGGGGCTCAGAGACCCAGTACTTC. Translation: CASSYRGGSETQYF.

The chain is built from TRBV4-2 and TRBJ1-1; the D is unclear. From germline, CDR1 is LGHNA and CDR2 YNFKEQ. The CDR3 runs to 13 residues. V was trimmed by 4 bases and J by 9 bases, leaving 15 bases between them. CDR3 coding DNA: TGTGCCAGCAGCCGGACGGGGTCCTTAAAAGCTTTCTTT. This codes for CASSRTGSLKAFF.

The V and J genes are TRBV9 and TRBJ1-1; 8 positions agree with TRBD1. Per the germline V gene, CDR1 is SGDLS and CDR2 is YYNGEE. Trimming cost V 3 bases and J 3 bases; bases outside gene matches: 7. This CDR3 region has 15 residues. The CDR3: CASSAPTGADTEAFF. In DNA, the CDR3 is TGTGCCAGCAGCGCCCCGACAGGGGCGGACACTGAAGCTTTCTTT.

This chain links TRBV6-6 with TRBJ1-2, with a possible D match to TRBD1 (6 bases). The germline V and J ends were trimmed by 4 bases and 7 bases, with 16 bases remaining between them. The CDR3 is 14 residues long. The germline gives CDR1 MNHNY, CDR2 SVGAGI (reference sequence). For the CDR3, the DNA is TGTGCCAGCAGTTCGGCTACAGGGCTGGGTGGCTACACCTTC. Translated: CASSSATGLGGYTF.

This clone was recorded a few times. The rearrangement uses TRBV2 and TRBJ2-2; D not resolved. CDR1 and CDR2 from the germline V gene are SNHLY and FYNNEI. This CDR3 has 11 amino acids. The germline V and J ends were trimmed by 7 bases and 6 bases, with 6 bases remaining between them. In DNA form, the CDR3 reads TGTGCCAGCATGTCTGCCGGGGAGCTGTTTTTT. As protein: CASMSAGELFF.

The rearrangement joins TRBV10-1 to TRBJ2-7, with D perhaps matching TRBD2 (5 bases). The germline V gene encodes CDR1 WNHNN and CDR2 SYGVQD (reference sequence). The ends were cut back, 3 bases at V and 5 bases at J, with 11 bases in the middle. CDR3 size: 13 residues. The CDR3 is CASSEVTGNEQYF. The CDR3 DNA reads as TGCGCCAGCAGTGAAGTAACGGGGAACGAGCAGTACTTC.

This clone was seen only once. The chain is built from TRBV11-2 and TRBJ2-7; unclear D gene. Germline lookup yields CDR1 SGHAT and CDR2 FQNNGV. The CDR3 is 11 amino acids. V was cut by 6 bases and J by 5 bases, with 8 bases left in between. The CDR3 nucleotides are TGTGCCAGCAGGGAGAGGAACGAGCAGTACTTC. Translating it yields CASRERNEQYF.

The chain is built from TRBV9 and TRBJ1-2, with 12 bases fitting TRBD1. Trimming took 3 bases from V and 7 from J; bases not matched to a gene: 10. The CDR3 contains 16 residues. The V gene's germline CDR1 is SGDLS and CDR2 YYNGEE. The CDR3 here is CASSAHPGQGAGGYTF. CDR3 sequence (DNA): TGTGCCAGCAGCGCTCATCCGGGACAGGGGGCTGGTGGCTACACCTTC.

The V gene is TRBV30, the J gene TRBJ2-7, with a tentative D call TRBD2 (5 bases). CDR3 length: 16 amino acids. Trimming removed 2 bases at V and 0 bases at J, with 17 bases between. Germline V gene lookup returns CDR1 GTSNPN and CDR2 SVGIG (reference sequence). The CDR3 DNA reads TGTGCCTGGAGTATTTACCTAGCCCCCGGCTCCTACGAGCAGTACTTC. It yields the protein CAWSIYLAPGSYEQYF. Full variable domain (rest looked up from reference TRBV30 and TRBJ2-7): SQTIHQWPATLVQPVGSPLSLECTVEGTSNPNLYWYRQAAGRGLQLLFYSVGIGQISSEVPQNLSASRPQDRQFILSSKKLLLSDSGFYLCAWSIYLAPGSYEQYFGPGTRLTVT.